The following is a T cell receptor (beta chain) sequence with its context. Its antigen is as yet unknown. This table comes from immunoSEQ multiplex PCR, and its TCRdb copy is limited to in-frame clones, with some not included. The repertoire holds about 140,000 clones, with less than 95% as singletons. The data were obtained in a study of T cell responses to AZD1222 COVID-19 vaccine. Study-level points and caveats: Repertoire sampling happened only post peak T cell response. A mostly white British donor set with more females was recruited, and clonal diversity was possibly underestimated.

The CDR3 is 11 residues long. In germline, CDR1 is MNHEY, CDR2 SMNVEV (reference sequence). The ends were cut back, 7 bases at V and 11 bases at J, with 14 bases in the middle. The source material was peripheral blood, sampled on day 0 of AZD1222 vaccination. This clonotype was sampled from an adult in good health. The chain combines TRBV27 with TRBJ1-1; D unresolved. Here the CDR3 reads CASNRGLEAFF. The DNA for the CDR3 is TGTGCCAGCAACCGGGGTTTGGAGGCTTTCTTT.